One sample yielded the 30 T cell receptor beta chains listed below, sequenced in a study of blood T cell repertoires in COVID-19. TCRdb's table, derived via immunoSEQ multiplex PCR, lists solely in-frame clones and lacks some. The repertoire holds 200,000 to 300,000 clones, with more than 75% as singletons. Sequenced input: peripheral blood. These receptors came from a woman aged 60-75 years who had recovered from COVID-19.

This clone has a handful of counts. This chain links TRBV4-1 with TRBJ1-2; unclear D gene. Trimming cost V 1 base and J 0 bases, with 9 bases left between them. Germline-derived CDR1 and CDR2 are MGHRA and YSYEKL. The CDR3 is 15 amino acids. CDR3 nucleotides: TGCGCCAGCAGCCAAGGAACCGGGACTAACTATGGCTACACCTTC. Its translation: CASSQGTGTNYGYTF.

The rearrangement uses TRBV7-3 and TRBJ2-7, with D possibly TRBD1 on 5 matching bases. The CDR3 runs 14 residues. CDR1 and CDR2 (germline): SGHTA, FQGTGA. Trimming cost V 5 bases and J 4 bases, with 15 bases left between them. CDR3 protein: CASSPSGQGYEQYF. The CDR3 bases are TGTGCCAGCAGCCCCTCTGGGCAGGGATACGAGCAGTACTTC.

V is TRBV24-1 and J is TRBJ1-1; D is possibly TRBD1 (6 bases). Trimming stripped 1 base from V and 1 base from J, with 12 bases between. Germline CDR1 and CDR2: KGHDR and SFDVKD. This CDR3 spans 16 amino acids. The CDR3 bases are TGTGCCACCAGTGATTTATCCCGGGACAAGAACACTGAAGCTTTCTTT. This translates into CATSDLSRDKNTEAFF.

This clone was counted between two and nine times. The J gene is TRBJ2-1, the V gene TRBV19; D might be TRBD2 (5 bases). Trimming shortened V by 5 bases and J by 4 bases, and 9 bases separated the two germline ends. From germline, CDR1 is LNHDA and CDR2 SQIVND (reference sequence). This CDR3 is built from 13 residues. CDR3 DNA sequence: TGTGCCAGTAGTCCCCGGACTTACAATGAGCAGTTCTTC. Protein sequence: CASSPRTYNEQFF.

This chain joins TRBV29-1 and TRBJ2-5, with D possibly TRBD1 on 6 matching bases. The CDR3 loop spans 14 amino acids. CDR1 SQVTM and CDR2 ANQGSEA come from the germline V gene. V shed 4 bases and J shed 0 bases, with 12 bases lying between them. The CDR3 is CSVAPQGYQETQYF. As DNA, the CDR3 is TGCAGCGTTGCCCCTCAGGGGTACCAAGAGACCCAGTACTTC.

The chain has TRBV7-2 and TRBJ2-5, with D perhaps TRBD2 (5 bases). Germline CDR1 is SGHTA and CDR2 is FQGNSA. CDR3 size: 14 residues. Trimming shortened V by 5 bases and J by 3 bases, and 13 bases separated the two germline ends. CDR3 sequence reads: CASSASGLKETQYF. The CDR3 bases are TGTGCCAGCAGCGCCTCCGGACTCAAAGAGACCCAGTACTTC. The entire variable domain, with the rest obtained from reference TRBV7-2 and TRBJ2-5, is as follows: GAGVSQSPSNKVTEKGKDVELRCDPISGHTALYWYRQSLGQGLEFLIYFQGNSAPDKSGLPSDRFSAERTGGSVSTLTIQRTQQEDSAVYLCASSASGLKETQYFGPGTRLLVL.

The CDR3: CASSLVLAGGSYEQYF. In DNA form, the CDR3 reads TGCGCCAGCAGCTTGGTTTTAGCGGGGGGCTCCTACGAGCAGTACTTC. The V call is TRBV5-1, the J call TRBJ2-7; TRBD2 matches at 10 bases. From germline, CDR1 is SGHRS and CDR2 YFSETQ. CDR3 size: 16 residues. With V trimmed by 0 bases and J by 0 bases, 3 bases remained unmatched.

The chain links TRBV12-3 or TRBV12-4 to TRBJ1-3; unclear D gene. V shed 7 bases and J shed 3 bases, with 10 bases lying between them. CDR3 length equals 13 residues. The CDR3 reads CASTEDFGNTIYF. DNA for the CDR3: TGTGCCAGCACGGAGGACTTTGGAAACACCATATATTTT.

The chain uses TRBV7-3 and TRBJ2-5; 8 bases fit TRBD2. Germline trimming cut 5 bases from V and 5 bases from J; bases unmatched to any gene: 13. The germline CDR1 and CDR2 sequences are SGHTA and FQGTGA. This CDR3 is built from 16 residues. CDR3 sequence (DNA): TGTGCCAGCAGCCCAACCGGGACTAGGATAGGGGAGACCCAGTACTTC. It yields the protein CASSPTGTRIGETQYF.

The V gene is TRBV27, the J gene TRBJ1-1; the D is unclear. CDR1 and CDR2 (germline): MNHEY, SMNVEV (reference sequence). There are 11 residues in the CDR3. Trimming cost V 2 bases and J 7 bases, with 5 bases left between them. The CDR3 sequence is CASSLGGEAFF. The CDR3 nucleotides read TGTGCCAGCAGTTTAGGAGGTGAAGCTTTCTTT.

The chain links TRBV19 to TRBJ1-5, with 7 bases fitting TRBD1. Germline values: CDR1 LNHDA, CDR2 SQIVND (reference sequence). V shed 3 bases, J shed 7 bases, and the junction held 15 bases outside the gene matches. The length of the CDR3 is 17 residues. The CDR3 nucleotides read TGTGCCAGTAGTATGGAGACAGGGCTTGGGCTGTGGCAGCCCCAGCATTTT. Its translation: CASSMETGLGLWQPQHF.

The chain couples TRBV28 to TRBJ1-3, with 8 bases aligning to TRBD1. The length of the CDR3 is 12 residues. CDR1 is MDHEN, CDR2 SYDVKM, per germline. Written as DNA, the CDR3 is TGTGCGACGACAGGGGCGTCAAACACCATATATTTT. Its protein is CATTGASNTIYF.

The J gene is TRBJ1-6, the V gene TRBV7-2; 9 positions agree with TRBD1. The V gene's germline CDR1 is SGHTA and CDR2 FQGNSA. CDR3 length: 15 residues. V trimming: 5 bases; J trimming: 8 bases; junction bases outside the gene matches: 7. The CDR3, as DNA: TGTGCCAGCAGCCGTCTTACAGGGGGCCATTCACCCCTCCACTTT. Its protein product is CASSRLTGGHSPLHF.

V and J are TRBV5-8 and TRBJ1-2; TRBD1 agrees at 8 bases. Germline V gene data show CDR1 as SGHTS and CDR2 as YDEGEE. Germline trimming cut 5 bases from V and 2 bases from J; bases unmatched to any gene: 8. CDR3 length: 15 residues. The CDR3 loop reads CASRLDRGGNYGYTF. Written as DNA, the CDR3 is TGTGCCAGCAGACTAGACAGGGGTGGGAACTATGGCTACACCTTC.

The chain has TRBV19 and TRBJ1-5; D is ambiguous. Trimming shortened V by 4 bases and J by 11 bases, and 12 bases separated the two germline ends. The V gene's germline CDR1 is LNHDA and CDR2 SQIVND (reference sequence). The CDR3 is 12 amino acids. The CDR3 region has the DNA TGTGCCAGTAGTAACACGCTCCTGTCCCAGCATTTT. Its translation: CASSNTLLSQHF.

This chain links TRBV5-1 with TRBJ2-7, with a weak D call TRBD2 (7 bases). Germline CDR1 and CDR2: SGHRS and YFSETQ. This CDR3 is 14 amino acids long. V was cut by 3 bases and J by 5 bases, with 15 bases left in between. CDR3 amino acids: CASSWSGGAHEQYF. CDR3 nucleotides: TGCGCCAGCAGCTGGTCTGGGGGGGCCCACGAGCAGTACTTC.

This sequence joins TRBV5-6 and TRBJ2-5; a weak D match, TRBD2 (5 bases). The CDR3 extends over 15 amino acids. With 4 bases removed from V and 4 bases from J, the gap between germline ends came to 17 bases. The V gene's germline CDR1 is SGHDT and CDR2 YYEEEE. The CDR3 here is CASSTGLQRLETQYF. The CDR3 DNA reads TGTGCCAGCAGCACCGGACTCCAGAGGCTAGAGACCCAGTACTTC.

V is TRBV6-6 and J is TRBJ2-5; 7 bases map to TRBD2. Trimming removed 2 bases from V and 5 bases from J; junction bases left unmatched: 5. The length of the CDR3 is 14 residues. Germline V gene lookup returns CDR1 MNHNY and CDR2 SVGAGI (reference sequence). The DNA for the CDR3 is TGTGCCAGCAGTTACGGGGGGGGGTCGGAGACCCAGTACTTC. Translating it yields CASSYGGGSETQYF.

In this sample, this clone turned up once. DNA of the CDR3: TGTGCCAGCAGCGGCCCTCGGACGGGGGTAAAGGATGAGCAGTTCTTC. It codes for CASSGPRTGVKDEQFF. The chain links TRBV9 to TRBJ2-1, with D possibly being TRBD2 (6 bases). Germline V gene sequence: CDR1 SGDLS, CDR2 YYNGEE. Trimming shortened V by 3 bases and J by 8 bases, and 21 bases separated the two germline ends. The CDR3 extends over 16 amino acids.

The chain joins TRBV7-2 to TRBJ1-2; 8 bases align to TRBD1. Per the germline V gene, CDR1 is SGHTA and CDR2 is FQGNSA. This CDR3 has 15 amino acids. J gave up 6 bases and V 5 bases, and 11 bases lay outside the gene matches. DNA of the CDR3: TGTGCCAGCAGCAGCCGTGTCCAGGGGGCGCATGGCTACACCTTC. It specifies CASSSRVQGAHGYTF.

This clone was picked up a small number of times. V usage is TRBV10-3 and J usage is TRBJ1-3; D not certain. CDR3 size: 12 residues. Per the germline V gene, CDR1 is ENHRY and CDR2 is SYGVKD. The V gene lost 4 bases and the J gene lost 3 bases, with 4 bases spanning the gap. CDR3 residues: CAISVGGNTIYF. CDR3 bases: TGTGCCATCAGTGTCGGTGGAAACACCATATATTTT.

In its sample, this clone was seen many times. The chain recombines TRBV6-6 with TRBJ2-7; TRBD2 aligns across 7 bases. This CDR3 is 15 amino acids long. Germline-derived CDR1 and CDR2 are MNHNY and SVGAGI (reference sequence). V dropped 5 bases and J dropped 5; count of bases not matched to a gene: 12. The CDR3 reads CASSTFTGGSHEQYF. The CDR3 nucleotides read TGTGCCAGCAGTACTTTTACGGGGGGATCCCACGAGCAGTACTTC.

The CDR3 region is CASGLTYNSPLHF. For the CDR3, the DNA is TGCGCCAGCGGCCTCACCTATAATTCACCCCTCCACTTT. The chain recombines TRBV5-1 with TRBJ1-6; D is ambiguous. Germline CDR1 reads SGHRS; CDR2 reads YFSETQ. CDR3 length: 13 residues. Trimming took off 7 bases at V and 2 bases at J, with 7 bases between the two ends. Complete variable domain (other parts from reference TRBV5-1 and TRBJ1-6): KAGVTQTPRYLIKTRGQQVTLSCSPISGHRSVSWYQQTPGQGLQFLFEYFSETQRNKGNFPGRFSGRQFSNSRSEMNVSTLELGDSALYLCASGLTYNSPLHFGNGTRLTVT.

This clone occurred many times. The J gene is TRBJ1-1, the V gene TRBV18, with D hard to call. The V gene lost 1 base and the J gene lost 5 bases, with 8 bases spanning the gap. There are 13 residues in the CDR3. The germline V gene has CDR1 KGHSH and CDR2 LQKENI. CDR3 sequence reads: CASSPRGETEAFF. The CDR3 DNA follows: TGTGCCAGCTCACCACGCGGGGAGACTGAAGCTTTCTTT.

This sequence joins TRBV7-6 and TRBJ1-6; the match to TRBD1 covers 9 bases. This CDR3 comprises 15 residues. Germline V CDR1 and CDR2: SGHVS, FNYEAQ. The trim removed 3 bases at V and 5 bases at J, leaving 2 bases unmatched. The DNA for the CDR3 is TGTGCCAGCAGCTTGGGACAGGGAGATAATTCACCCCTCCACTTT. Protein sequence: CASSLGQGDNSPLHF.

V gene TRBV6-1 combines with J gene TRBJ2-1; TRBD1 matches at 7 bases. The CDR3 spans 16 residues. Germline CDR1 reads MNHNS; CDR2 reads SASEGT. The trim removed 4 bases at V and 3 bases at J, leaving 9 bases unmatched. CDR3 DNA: TGTGCCAGCAGTGGAAAACAGGGGAAGAACTACAATGAGCAGTTCTTC. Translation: CASSGKQGKNYNEQFF.

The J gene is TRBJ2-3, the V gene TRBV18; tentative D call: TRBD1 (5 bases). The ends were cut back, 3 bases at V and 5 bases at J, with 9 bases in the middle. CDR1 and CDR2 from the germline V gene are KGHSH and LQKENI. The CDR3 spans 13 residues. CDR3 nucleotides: TGTGCCAGCTCACCTCTAGGGGTAGATACGCAGTATTTT. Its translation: CASSPLGVDTQYF.

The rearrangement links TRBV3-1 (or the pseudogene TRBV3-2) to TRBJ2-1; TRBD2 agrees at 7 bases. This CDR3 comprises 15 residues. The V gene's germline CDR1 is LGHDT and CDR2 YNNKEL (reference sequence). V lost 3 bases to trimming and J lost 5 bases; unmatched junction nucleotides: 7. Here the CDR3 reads CASSQGGSGHNEQFF. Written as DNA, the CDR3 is TGTGCCAGCAGCCAGGGTGGTAGCGGGCACAATGAGCAGTTCTTC.

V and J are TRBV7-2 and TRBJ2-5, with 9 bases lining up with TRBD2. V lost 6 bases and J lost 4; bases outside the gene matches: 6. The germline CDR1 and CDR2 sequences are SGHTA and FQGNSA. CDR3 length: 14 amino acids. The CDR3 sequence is CASRRGGEVETQYF. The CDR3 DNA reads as TGTGCCAGCAGGCGGGGGGGCGAGGTAGAGACCCAGTACTTC.

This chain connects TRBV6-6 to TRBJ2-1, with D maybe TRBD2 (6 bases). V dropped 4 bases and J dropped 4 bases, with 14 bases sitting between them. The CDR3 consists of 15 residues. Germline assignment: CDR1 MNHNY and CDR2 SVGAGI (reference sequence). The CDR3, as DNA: TGTGCCAGCAGTTTCCTAGCGAGTGGGTACAATGAGCAGTTCTTC. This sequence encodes CASSFLASGYNEQFF.